This T cell receptor beta chain stems from a study of blood T cell repertoires in COVID-19 (dated by TCRdb to about 2020). For the study in its entirety: Samples covering the acute and convalescent phases of COVID-19 were provided by collaborators in the United States, Italy and Spain. The prospective study material was composed of cDNA or gDNA derived from T cells, B-cell-depleted T cells, or PBMCs. Deeply sampled blood TCRbeta repertoires from subjects exposed to, actively infected with, or recovered from COVID-19 were included in the dataset. The repertoires were released in a freely available public database meant as a resource for research on the immune response to SARS-CoV-2. The samples were drawn from two sources: the first 160 participants of the ongoing ImmuneRACE study, and fewer than 1,500 subjects contributed by 6 global collaborators. Sample metadata almost always included a de-identified subject ID, COVID-19 status, age in years and sex. Where available, HLA class I and class II types were obtained from metadata supplied by the sample provider rather than from assay-based typing.

TCRbeta CDR3 regions were amplified from genomic DNA using the immunoSEQ Assay, a bias-controlled multiplex PCR. On the authors' methods: Within the assay, amplification of reference gene primers was used to estimate how many nucleated cells each sample contained. Sequence reads were collapsed and filtered to measure the absolute abundance of every unique TCRbeta CDR3 rearrangement. Productive Simpson clonality was computed per sample as the square root of Simpson's diversity index over productive rearrangements. Drawn from immuneACCESS, this table holds only the in-frame rearrangements with V and J called that TCRdb kept. Clones are partly lost; checked studies trace under half to an unresolved V gene and leave the rest unexplained. V and J calls and clone size come straight from that table; D and trimming were deduced from the DNA. In this sample the table shows 200,000 to 300,000 clones, 65% to 90% of which occur a single time. The ten largest clones capture about 2% of the sample.

As to this clone: Its antigen is currently not known. The record has no base qualities; no much larger clone is one base away.

Each collaborating institution followed its own protocols to collect whole blood in K2EDTA tubes. For TCRbeta analysis, collaborators shipped samples in one of three forms: frozen whole blood, isolated PBMCs, or DNA extracted from either of those sample types. The research as a whole found: How much clinical and demographic metadata was included differed by source and by participant, and the metadata was provided uncurated.

The TCR originated in a man younger than 40 with active or convalescent COVID-19. Sequencing was carried out using peripheral blood.

The CDR3 reads CASSPIADTEAFF. The DNA sequence is as follows: TGTGCCAGCTCACCGATCGCGGACACTGAAGCTTTCTTT. This receptor chain uses TRBV18 and TRBJ1-1; the D gene assignment is ambiguous. The CDR3 sequence holds 13 residues, the cysteine and phenylalanine included. CDR3 DNA only is kept here, 39 bases in frame from base 1. The junction shows trimming of 3 bases on V and 3 bases on J, plus 8 bases between the germline ends. As encoded in the germline V gene, CDR1 is KGHSH while CDR2 is LQKENI.